Below, 8 T cell receptor beta chains from the same sample are listed, as sequenced in a study of Ad26.COV2.S vaccination and SARS-CoV-2 variants. Here immunoSEQ multiplex PCR was the method, and the copy in TCRdb shows in-frame clones only, minus some. Among 43,000 or so clones listed, about 83% were seen once. This material consisted of peripheral blood, taken after recovery from COVID-19. These receptor sequences come from a human donor who had recovered from COVID-19.

This sequence joins TRBV5-4 and TRBJ1-2, with TRBD1 matching over 9 bases. Germline CDR1 is SGHNT and CDR2 is YYREEE (reference sequence). The length of the CDR3 is 14 residues. Trimming at V came to 2 bases and at J to 5 bases, leaving 4 bases not matched to a gene. CDR3 protein: CASSLQGARYGYTF. CDR3 in DNA: TGTGCCAGCAGCTTACAGGGGGCGCGTTATGGCTACACCTTC.

This chain connects TRBV5-1 to TRBJ1-2; D gene unclear. Germline V gene data show CDR1 as SGHRS and CDR2 as YFSETQ. With 0 bases removed from V and 5 bases from J, the gap between germline ends came to 8 bases. The CDR3 totals 13 residues. CDR3: CASSLGRLYGYTF. DNA of the CDR3: TGCGCCAGCAGCTTGGGGCGTCTATATGGCTACACCTTC.

This chain uses TRBV6-5 with TRBJ1-5, with a tentative D call TRBD1 (5 bases). The CDR3 is 14 residues long. The V gene's germline CDR1 is MNHEY and CDR2 SVGAGI. Trimming shortened V by 6 bases and J by 1 base, and 10 bases separated the two germline ends. The chain's CDR3 is CASSSGKSNQPQHF. CDR3 in DNA: TGTGCCAGCAGCTCAGGGAAAAGCAATCAGCCCCAGCATTTT.

The chain couples TRBV5-1 to TRBJ1-1, with a possible D match to TRBD1 (5 bases). The CDR3 runs to 15 residues. Between the trimmed V and J ends, which lost 0 bases and 1 base, there was a span of 10 bases. Looked up from germline, CDR1 is SGHRS and CDR2 is YFSETQ. CDR3 residues: CASSLATGRNTEAFF. The CDR3 coding sequence is TGCGCCAGCAGCTTGGCTACAGGACGGAACACTGAAGCTTTCTTT.

In its sample, this clone was seen a few times. The chain has TRBV15 and TRBJ2-7; D remains ambiguous. The CDR3 length is 13 residues. Germline loops: CDR1 LNHNV, CDR2 YYDKDF (reference sequence). Trimming removed 0 bases at V and 7 bases at J, with 10 bases between. CDR3 sequence reads: CATSRDRPREQYF. In DNA form, the CDR3 reads TGTGCCACCAGCAGAGACCGCCCTCGGGAGCAGTACTTC.

The genes are TRBV5-8 and TRBJ1-4, with TRBD1 matching over 11 bases. J was trimmed by 16 bases and V by 4 bases; bases with no gene match: 3. The CDR3 is 11 amino acids. From germline, CDR1 is SGHTS and CDR2 YDEGEE. The CDR3 region has the DNA TGTGCCAGCAGCGCCGGGACAGGGGGGTTTTTT. This codes for CASSAGTGGFF. The whole variable domain, remainder taken from reference TRBV5-8 and TRBJ1-4, is EAGVTQSPTHLIKTRGQQATLRCSPISGHTSVYWYQQALGLGLQFLLWYDEGEERNRGNFPPRFSGRQFPNYSSELNVNALELEDSALYLCASSAGTGGFFGSGTQLSVL.

This chain joins TRBV11-2 and TRBJ1-2; D unclear. Germline CDR1 and CDR2: SGHAT and FQNNGV. Between the trimmed V and J ends, which lost 5 bases and 0 bases, there was a span of 16 bases. CDR3 size: 16 residues. This CDR3 is CASSLRAGEANYGYTF. The DNA of the CDR3 is TGTGCCAGCAGCCTGCGGGCAGGCGAAGCTAACTATGGCTACACCTTC.

The chain joins TRBV18 to TRBJ1-1; TRBD1 matches at 7 bases. The germline CDR1 and CDR2 sequences are KGHSH and LQKENI. The ends lost 9 bases at V and 6 bases at J; junction bases unmatched: 7. The CDR3 sequence is 12 residues long. The CDR3 DNA reads TGTGCCAGTTCGACAGGGAGGGCTGAAGCTTTCTTT. It translates to CASSTGRAEAFF.